The present T cell receptor (beta chain) was sequenced within a study of radiotherapy plus CTLA-4 blockade in lung cancer. Study information: In 18% of patients, objective responses were seen; 30% to 35% had disease control.

Study observations and caveats: The study found tumor-derived TCR clones expanded in blood after radiotherapy plus ipilimumab.

In regard to this clone: The antigen is unknown.

The repertoire was sequenced with immunoSEQ multiplex PCR; TCRdb's copy has only in-frame clones and lacks some. The data contain over 85,000 clones, around 88% of them seen just once; the ten biggest clones take up 4% to 6%. From germline, CDR1 is MNHEY and CDR2 SMNVEV (reference sequence). CDR3 size: 14 residues. With 6 bases removed from V and 5 bases from J, the gap between germline ends came to 13 bases. The TCR comes from a human donor with non-small cell lung cancer that progressed on radiotherapy plus ipilimumab. V and J are TRBV27 and TRBJ2-2; D may match TRBD1 or TRBD2 (5 bases each). The source material was peripheral blood, sampled from a patient treated with radiotherapy plus ipilimumab. The CDR3 loop is CASRGRPGTGELFF. Written as DNA, the CDR3 is TGTGCCAGCAGAGGGAGACCAGGGACCGGGGAGCTGTTTTTT.